This T cell receptor (beta chain) was documented in a study of blood T cells in healthy people across ages. CDR1 and CDR2 from the germline V gene are KGHDR and SFDVKD. The CDR3 consists of 13 residues. V lost 9 bases to trimming and J lost 7 bases; unmatched junction nucleotides: 7. For the second PCR, which ran for 7 to 11 cycles, a sample-barcoded 5' primer and a J-beta primer mix were used. TCRdb reprocessed the 5' RACE reads via MiXCR and lists one record per CDR3 protein. The sample lists over 1,500,000 distinct CDR3 sequences; roughly 50% were seen once. The chain has TRBV24-1 and TRBJ2-1; 8 positions agree with TRBD1. Source material: blood. The receptor was isolated from a woman aged 40-49 years in good health. This CDR3 reads CATGGQGGNEQFF. CDR3 coding DNA: TGTGCCACCGGTGGACAGGGCGGGAATGAGCAGTTCTTC.